These 6 T cell receptor beta chains share one sample of origin, sequenced in a study of blood T cells in healthy people across ages. PCR was performed a second time for about 7 to 12 cycles using a sample-barcoded 5' primer and a J-beta primer mix. TCRdb reprocessed the 5' RACE reads with MiXCR, giving one entry per CDR3 protein. Of 920,000 or so distinct CDR3 sequences in the sample, 40% to 50% were seen once. The sequenced sample consisted of blood. Source of these receptors: a woman in her sixties or seventies in good health.

The chain recombines TRBV5-1 with TRBJ1-1, with a weak D call TRBD1 (5 bases). V shed 4 bases and J shed 5 bases, with 15 bases lying between them. The V gene's germline CDR1 is SGHRS and CDR2 YFSETQ. The CDR3 contains 14 residues. CDR3 loop: CASSLPGPITEAFF. The CDR3 nucleotides read TGCGCCAGCAGCCTTCCGGGACCAATAACTGAAGCTTTCTTT.

Here the CDR3 DNA reads TGTGCCAGCAGCCAAGTAGGGGGCTTAAACATTCAGTACTTC. Encoded protein: CASSQVGGLNIQYF. This chain joins TRBV14 and TRBJ2-7, with 7 positions matching TRBD1. TRBJ2-4 matches the DNA end more closely, so the J call is doubtful. CDR3 length equals 14 residues. From germline, CDR1 is SGHDN and CDR2 FVKESK.

This clonotype was counted between two and nine times. DNA of the CDR3: TGCAGTGCTAGTGGCCCAATAGCGGGGACTACTATAGCCAAAAACATTCAGTACTTC. Its protein product is CSASGPIAGTTIAKNIQYF. The genes are TRBV20-1 and TRBJ2-4; the match to TRBD2 covers 8 bases. Germline trimming cut 3 bases from V and 0 bases from J; bases unmatched to any gene: 16. Germline assignment: CDR1 DFQATT and CDR2 SNEGSKA (reference sequence). The CDR3 has 19 residues.

There are many counts of this clonotype. This chain joins TRBV7-9 and TRBJ1-4; TRBD1 might be the D (5 bases). The CDR3 contains 15 residues. V was clipped by 1 base and J by 5 bases, with 11 bases between them. The germline V gene has CDR1 SEHNR and CDR2 FQNEAQ (reference sequence). In DNA form, the CDR3 reads TGTGCCAGCAGCTTAGGCGACAGCGGAAATGAAAAACTGTTTTTT. It yields the protein CASSLGDSGNEKLFF.

Only a few counts were recorded for this clonotype. The chain has TRBV24-1 and TRBJ2-7; the D is unclear. CDR1 is KGHDR, CDR2 SFDVKD, per germline. The CDR3 loop spans 13 amino acids. V was cut by 1 base and J by 6 bases, with 9 bases left in between. For the CDR3, the DNA is TGTGCCACCAGTGATTTCTTCCGGGCCGAGCAGTACTTC. It encodes CATSDFFRAEQYF.

The table lists this clonotype with a few counts. This chain links TRBV10-3 with TRBJ1-1; D possibly corresponds to TRBD1 (5 bases). This CDR3 is 14 amino acids long. Germline values: CDR1 ENHRY, CDR2 SYGVKD. With 3 bases removed from V and 5 bases from J, the gap between germline ends came to 13 bases. In DNA, the CDR3 is TGTGCCATCAGTGACACCCGGGGGGGTACTGAAGCTTTCTTT. It is translated as CAISDTRGGTEAFF.